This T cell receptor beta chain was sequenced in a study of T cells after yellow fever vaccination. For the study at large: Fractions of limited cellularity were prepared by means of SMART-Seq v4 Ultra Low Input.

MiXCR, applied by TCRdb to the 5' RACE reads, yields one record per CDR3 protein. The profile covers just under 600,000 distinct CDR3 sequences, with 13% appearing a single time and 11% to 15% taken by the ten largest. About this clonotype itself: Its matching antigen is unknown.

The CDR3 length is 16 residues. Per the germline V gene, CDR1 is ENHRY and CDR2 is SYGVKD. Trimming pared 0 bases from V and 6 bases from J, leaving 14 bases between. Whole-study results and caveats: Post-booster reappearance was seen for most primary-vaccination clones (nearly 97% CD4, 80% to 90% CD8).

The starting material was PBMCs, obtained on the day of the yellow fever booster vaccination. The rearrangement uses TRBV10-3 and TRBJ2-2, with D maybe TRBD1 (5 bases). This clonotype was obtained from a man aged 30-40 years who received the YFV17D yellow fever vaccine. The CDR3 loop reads CAISESIVGASGELFF. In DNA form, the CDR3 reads TGTGCCATCAGTGAGTCGATCGTAGGGGCGTCCGGGGAGCTGTTTTTT.